This T cell receptor beta chain stems from a study of blood T cells in healthy people across ages. Study-level findings and limits: No one knew whether donors had CMV, which possibly confounded expanded clonotype changes.

The CDR3 has 19 amino acids. J gave up 5 bases and V 4 bases, and 15 bases lay outside the gene matches. Looked up from germline, CDR1 is SGHRS and CDR2 is YFSETQ. The donors, healthy Caucasians from Russia, were aged 6 to 90. PCR was performed a second time for about 7 to 11 cycles using a sample-barcoded 5' primer and a J-beta primer mix. At least 2.5 million CDR3-containing paired-end reads were obtained per sample. TCRdb ran MiXCR on the 5' RACE reads and lists one entry per CDR3 protein. The table lists about 1.7 million distinct CDR3 sequences, 28% of them singletons. As for this clonotype: Its target is unknown.

Sequencing input: blood. The V call is TRBV5-1, the J call TRBJ2-3; 14 bases are a match to TRBD2. The receptor was isolated from a woman aged 25 to 39 in good health. The CDR3: CASSPGLAGAGGYGDTQYF. As DNA, the CDR3 is TGCGCCAGCAGCCCGGGACTAGCGGGAGCGGGTGGTTATGGAGATACGCAGTATTTT.